Below, 18 T cell receptor beta chains from the same sample are listed, as sequenced in a study of CD8 T cells in Susac syndrome. The RNA input was 0.5 to 1 ug, and it was reverse transcribed with random hexamers. From the immunoSEQ multiplex PCR reads, TCRdb called clonotypes with MiXCR, one entry per CDR3 protein. The sample consists of roughly 160,000 distinct CDR3 sequences, just under 95% of them appearing once. Sequences were obtained from CD4+ T cells from PBMCs. These receptors were taken from a human donor in good health.

The chain links TRBV28 to TRBJ1-2, with a weak D call TRBD1 (5 bases). Deletions cut 10 bases from V and 4 bases from J, with 10 bases between. The CDR3 is 11 amino acids. The germline V gene encodes CDR1 MDHEN and CDR2 SYDVKM. The CDR3 region has the DNA TGTGCCATCGGGGCAGGCTATGGCTACACCTTC. It encodes CAIGAGYGYTF.

V usage is TRBV3-1 and J usage is TRBJ1-2; D is ambiguous. Trimming removed 8 bases at V and 5 bases at J, with 9 bases between. CDR3 size: 11 residues. Germline V gene data show CDR1 as LGHDT and CDR2 as YNNKEL (reference sequence). CDR3 sequence (DNA): TGTGCCAGCGGGGTGGGGTATGGCTACACCTTC. Amino acid sequence: CASGVGYGYTF.

The J gene is TRBJ1-2, the V gene TRBV29-1; 9 bases match TRBD1. Germline trimming cut 7 bases from V and 7 bases from J; bases unmatched to any gene: 16. CDR1 and CDR2 (germline): SQVTM, ANQGSEA. CDR3 length: 15 amino acids. The CDR3 loop reads CSGYPLRDREAGYTF. The CDR3 region has the DNA TGCAGCGGTTACCCCCTCCGGGACAGGGAGGCTGGCTACACCTTC.

The V and J genes are TRBV29-1 and TRBJ1-4, with 8 positions matching TRBD1. The V gene's germline CDR1 is SQVTM and CDR2 ANQGSEA. J was trimmed by 8 bases and V by 6 bases; bases with no gene match: 8. The CDR3 contains 13 residues. CDR3 DNA: TGCAGCGTGGAGGACAGGGATGGAGAAAAACTGTTTTTT. Amino acids: CSVEDRDGEKLFF.

The rearrangement joins TRBV3-1 to TRBJ2-7, with D uncertain. Germline CDR1 LGHDT, CDR2 YNNKEL (reference sequence). The CDR3 is made up of 15 amino acids. V was clipped by 1 base and J by 0 bases, with 10 bases between them. The CDR3 nucleotides are TGTGCCAGCAGCCAAGGGACGGATCTCTCCTACGAGCAGTACTTC. Amino acid sequence: CASSQGTDLSYEQYF.

CDR3 nucleotides: TGTGCCAGCAGCTTCTCCCGGCTAGCGGGGGGGCCAACAGATACGCAGTATTTT. It specifies CASSFSRLAGGPTDTQYF. The V and J genes are TRBV11-2 and TRBJ2-3, with 12 bases matching TRBD2. Trimming at V came to 3 bases and at J to 3 bases, leaving 10 bases not matched to a gene. The germline CDR1 and CDR2 sequences are SGHAT and FQNNGV. This CDR3 is 18 amino acids long. Using reference TRBV11-2 and TRBJ2-3 for the parts outside the CDR3, the full variable domain is EAGVAQSPRYKIIEKRQSVAFWCNPISGHATLYWYQQILGQGPKLLIQFQNNGVVDDSQLPKDRFSAERLKGVDSTLKIQPAKLEDSAVYLCASSFSRLAGGPTDTQYFGPGTRLTVL.

This clonotype came up a few times. The chain links TRBV5-4 to TRBJ2-1, with unresolved D. The CDR3 covers 12 residues. Deletions cut 3 bases from V and 6 bases from J, with 7 bases between. The germline gives CDR1 SGHNT, CDR2 YYREEE (reference sequence). CDR3 sequence: CASSSGGNEQFF. CDR3 sequence (DNA): TGTGCCAGCAGCTCCGGCGGCAATGAGCAGTTCTTC.

The chain recombines TRBV27 with TRBJ2-7; D is possibly TRBD2 (5 bases). Germline loops: CDR1 MNHEY, CDR2 SMNVEV (reference sequence). The length of the CDR3 is 13 residues. Trimming shortened V by 10 bases and J by 3 bases, and 16 bases separated the two germline ends. In DNA form, the CDR3 reads TGTGCCACCAGCCCGAGGGTGGACTACGAGCAGTACTTC. Amino acids: CATSPRVDYEQYF.

This sequence joins TRBV12-3 or TRBV12-4 and TRBJ2-7, with 9 bases identical to TRBD1. CDR3 length: 14 residues. Losses at the gene ends were 7 bases for V and 5 bases for J; bases not matched to a gene: 9. CDR3 sequence reads: CASTGTGFLHEQYF. The CDR3 bases are TGTGCCAGCACTGGGACAGGGTTTCTCCACGAGCAGTACTTC.

The chain recombines TRBV3-1 with TRBJ2-5, with D possibly being TRBD1 (6 bases). The CDR3 runs 15 residues. V shed 0 bases and J shed 6 bases, with 14 bases lying between them. CDR1 and CDR2 (germline): LGHDT, YNNKEL (reference sequence). The CDR3 bases are TGTGCCAGCAGCCAAGAACCAGGGGTCGTACAGACCCAGTACTTC. This codes for CASSQEPGVVQTQYF.

The chain recombines TRBV3-1 with TRBJ2-5; the D is unclear. Germline V gene lookup returns CDR1 LGHDT and CDR2 YNNKEL (reference sequence). V was trimmed by 0 bases and J by 4 bases, leaving 12 bases between them. This CDR3 has 15 residues. The chain's CDR3 is CASSQERPRLETQYF. The CDR3 coding sequence is TGTGCCAGCAGCCAAGAACGGCCGCGGCTAGAGACCCAGTACTTC.

This chain links TRBV5-6 with TRBJ2-2, with unresolved D. This CDR3 region has 16 residues. CDR1 and CDR2 (germline): SGHDT, YYEEEE. V was cut by 4 bases and J by 4 bases, with 17 bases left in between. The CDR3 loop reads CASSPGVSLGTGELFF. In nucleotides, the CDR3 is TGTGCCAGCAGCCCTGGCGTCAGCCTGGGCACCGGGGAGCTGTTTTTT.

The chain uses TRBV6-2 or TRBV6-3 and TRBJ1-1, with D possibly matching TRBD1 (6 bases). The CDR3 spans 14 residues. Germline V gives CDR1 MNHEY, CDR2 SVGEGT. The ends were cut back, 6 bases at V and 0 bases at J, with 11 bases in the middle. Here the CDR3 reads CASRNRAMNTEAFF. CDR3 bases: TGTGCCAGCAGAAACAGGGCAATGAACACTGAAGCTTTCTTT.

This chain links TRBV29-1 with TRBJ1-3; D might be TRBD1 (6 bases). The CDR3 spans 15 residues. CDR1 and CDR2 (germline): SQVTM, ANQGSEA. Trimming left V 3 bases short and J 2 bases short, with 14 bases between. The CDR3 nucleotides are TGCAGCGTTGACCATCCAGGGGCGCCTGGAAACACCATATATTTT. Translating gives CSVDHPGAPGNTIYF.

The rearrangement joins TRBV7-2 to TRBJ1-6; D perhaps matches TRBD1 (5 bases). Germline V gene lookup returns CDR1 SGHTA and CDR2 FQGNSA. Between the trimmed V and J ends, which lost 2 bases and 14 bases, there was a span of 13 bases. The CDR3 length is 13 residues. The CDR3 DNA follows: TGTGCCAGCAGCTTAAATCCCCGACAGACCCTCCACTTT. This encodes CASSLNPRQTLHF.

This clonotype has more than one count but fewer than ten. J is TRBJ2-7 and V is TRBV12-3 or TRBV12-4, with D perhaps TRBD1 (5 bases). With 1 base removed from V and 6 bases from J, the gap between germline ends came to 10 bases. This CDR3 has 13 amino acids. The CDR3 is CASSLVRQGEQYF. As DNA, the CDR3 is TGTGCCAGCAGTTTAGTACGCCAGGGCGAGCAGTACTTC.

The chain combines TRBV30 with TRBJ2-7; 7 bases map to TRBD1. With 2 bases clipped from V and 3 bases from J, the junction kept 7 bases outside the gene matches. CDR3 length: 14 amino acids. Germline values: CDR1 GTSNPN, CDR2 SVGIG (reference sequence). CDR3 protein: CAWSSTGVGYEQYF. Here the CDR3 DNA reads TGTGCCTGGAGTTCCACAGGGGTTGGCTACGAGCAGTACTTC.

The rearrangement joins TRBV20-1 to TRBJ2-2; D ambiguous. The CDR3 contains 13 residues. CDR1 is DFQATT and CDR2 is SNEGSKA in the germline V gene (reference sequence). Trimming took off 6 bases at V and 5 bases at J, with 13 bases between the two ends. CDR3 nucleotide sequence: TGCAGTGCACAGCCGTCCGGGACCGGGGAGCTGTTTTTT. This encodes CSAQPSGTGELFF.